Following are 19 T cell receptor beta chains from one sample sequenced in a study of blood T cell repertoires in COVID-19. TCRdb's copy holds only in-frame clones and misses some; the assay was immunoSEQ multiplex PCR. The sample comprises tens of thousands of clones, approximately 83% of which are singletons, and about a quarter rests with the top ten. Sequences were obtained from peripheral blood. The receptors were gathered from a human donor in a cohort sampled during active COVID-19.

CDR3 DNA: TGTGCCAGCAGTTACTTCGTTACAGATACGCAGTATTTT. Protein sequence: CASSYFVTDTQYF. This chain connects TRBV6-2 or TRBV6-3 to TRBJ2-3; the D is unclear. The CDR3 sequence is 13 residues long. The V end was cut by 1 base, the J end by 3 bases, with 5 bases between. Per the germline V gene, CDR1 is MNHEY and CDR2 is SVGEGT.

The gene calls are TRBV11-3 and TRBJ1-6; TRBD1 aligns across 11 bases. Germline CDR1 reads SGHNT; CDR2 reads YENEEA. The CDR3 consists of 15 residues. Trimming took 5 bases from V and 9 from J; bases not matched to a gene: 6. The CDR3 protein is CASSPGTGGSSPLHF. The CDR3 region has the DNA TGTGCCAGCAGCCCAGGGACAGGGGGTAGTTCACCCCTCCACTTT.

This clone was found a few times. The rearrangement joins TRBV6-2 or TRBV6-3 to TRBJ1-2; D uncertain. Trimming took off 3 bases at V and 4 bases at J, with 15 bases between the two ends. The CDR3 has 15 residues. Germline V gene sequence: CDR1 MNHEY, CDR2 SVGEGT. The CDR3 coding sequence is TGTGCCAGCAGTTATGTGGCATATTCTTCCTATGGCTACACCTTC. This gives the protein CASSYVAYSSYGYTF.

The gene calls are TRBV7-9 and TRBJ2-7; TRBD1 matches 10 bases. Trimming cost V 3 bases and J 2 bases; bases outside gene matches: 4. The CDR3 sequence is 15 residues long. Germline V gives CDR1 SEHNR, CDR2 FQNEAQ (reference sequence). The CDR3 here is CASSFVGTGAYEQYF. The CDR3 coding sequence is TGTGCCAGCAGCTTTGTCGGGACAGGGGCCTACGAGCAGTACTTC.

This clone turned up a few times. This chain uses TRBV5-6 with TRBJ2-7; no reliable D call. CDR1 is SGHDT, CDR2 YYEEEE, per germline. Trimming removed 2 bases at V and 0 bases at J, with 12 bases between. This CDR3 has 15 amino acids. CDR3 loop: CASSLGRFYSYEQYF. The CDR3 DNA follows: TGTGCCAGCAGCTTAGGCAGGTTCTACTCCTACGAGCAGTACTTC.

The chain links TRBV14 to TRBJ2-1; 14 nucleotides agree with TRBD2. V lost 4 bases, J lost 9 bases, and 5 bases stayed unmatched. Germline CDR1 and CDR2: SGHDN and FVKESK. This CDR3 is 15 amino acids long. The CDR3 loop is CASSPTSGGAGEQFF. CDR3 in DNA: TGTGCCAGCAGCCCGACTAGCGGGGGGGCGGGTGAGCAGTTCTTC.

The chain employs TRBV6-5 and TRBJ2-1; 12 nucleotides match TRBD1. Germline lookup yields CDR1 MNHEY and CDR2 SVGAGI. V dropped 0 bases and J dropped 8; count of bases not matched to a gene: 5. The CDR3 totals 16 residues. Here the CDR3 reads CASSYSGQGAGDEQFF. Here the CDR3 DNA reads TGTGCCAGCAGTTACTCGGGACAGGGGGCTGGCGATGAGCAGTTCTTC.

This chain joins TRBV5-8 and TRBJ1-1; D gene ambiguous. The CDR3 length is 15 residues. Germline V CDR1 and CDR2: SGHTS, YDEGEE. Trimming removed 4 bases at V and 0 bases at J, with 13 bases between. DNA for the CDR3: TGTGCCAGCAGCCTGGCCGACACCCTGAACACTGAAGCTTTCTTT. Translated, it gives CASSLADTLNTEAFF. The complete variable domain, with remaining parts taken from reference TRBV5-8 and TRBJ1-1, reads EAGVTQSPTHLIKTRGQQATLRCSPISGHTSVYWYQQALGLGLQFLLWYDEGEERNRGNFPPRFSGRQFPNYSSELNVNALELEDSALYLCASSLADTLNTEAFFGQGTRLTVV.

The V call is TRBV4-2, the J call TRBJ2-3; 7 bases are a match to TRBD1. The germline V gene encodes CDR1 LGHNA and CDR2 YNFKEQ. The length of the CDR3 is 14 residues. J was trimmed by 6 bases and V by 1 base; bases with no gene match: 4. The DNA of the CDR3 is TGTGCCAGCAGCCAAGGACAGGGTGGGGATACGCAGTATTTT. This translates into CASSQGQGGDTQYF.

The chain is built from TRBV13 and TRBJ1-2, with D possibly being TRBD1 (5 bases). The V gene's germline CDR1 is PRHDT and CDR2 FYEKMQ (reference sequence). CDR3 size: 15 residues. The V end lost 4 bases, the J end lost 4 bases, and 16 bases lay between the germline ends. The CDR3 sequence: CASSSPQGGGYGYTF. CDR3 in DNA: TGTGCCAGCAGCTCTCCCCAGGGAGGTGGCTATGGCTACACCTTC.

The V gene is TRBV5-1, the J gene TRBJ2-2, with 7 bases that match TRBD1. CDR1 and CDR2 from the germline V gene are SGHRS and YFSETQ. The trim removed 4 bases at V and 4 bases at J, leaving 10 bases unmatched. The CDR3 is 16 residues long. The CDR3: CASSPMGQHFTGELFF. CDR3 bases: TGCGCCAGCAGCCCGATGGGACAGCACTTCACCGGGGAGCTGTTTTTT.

The sample holds one count of this clone. This chain connects TRBV11-3 to TRBJ1-1; D gene unclear. This CDR3 contains 12 residues. The V end lost 5 bases, the J end lost 6 bases, and 10 bases lay between the germline ends. Germline lookup yields CDR1 SGHNT and CDR2 YENEEA. CDR3 sequence (DNA): TGTGCCAGCAGCCAGACCGCGGCTGAAGCTTTCTTT. Its translation is CASSQTAAEAFF.

This chain connects TRBV14 to TRBJ2-4; a weak D match, TRBD2 (6 bases). The CDR3 is 16 residues long. V was trimmed by 4 bases and J by 0 bases, leaving 13 bases between them. Germline CDR1 SGHDN, CDR2 FVKESK. The CDR3 sequence: CASSRGTPVAKNIQYF. Written as DNA, the CDR3 is TGTGCCAGCAGCCGCGGGACCCCGGTAGCCAAAAACATTCAGTACTTC.

The rearrangement uses TRBV11-3 and TRBJ2-7, with 7 bases identical to TRBD1. The germline CDR1 and CDR2 sequences are SGHNT and YENEEA. The CDR3 length is 15 residues. V shed 4 bases and J 2 bases; nucleotides not matched to a gene: 8. The CDR3 is CASSSRDRGPYEQYF. CDR3 sequence (DNA): TGTGCCAGCAGCTCCCGGGACAGAGGCCCCTACGAGCAGTACTTC.

This chain joins TRBV5-4 and TRBJ2-3; TRBD1 might be the D (5 bases). Germline V gene data show CDR1 as SGHNT and CDR2 as YYREEE (reference sequence). The V and J ends lost 1 base and 14 bases respectively, with 14 bases between them. This CDR3 region has 12 residues. CDR3: CASSLKDKKMYF. The CDR3 nucleotides are TGTGCCAGCAGCTTGAAGGACAAAAAAATGTATTTT.

The V call is TRBV5-8, the J call TRBJ2-2, with 9 bases matching TRBD1. Trimming at V came to 2 bases and at J to 5 bases, leaving 1 base not matched to a gene. The CDR3 loop spans 14 amino acids. The germline V gene has CDR1 SGHTS and CDR2 YDEGEE. The CDR3 region is CASSLQGATGELFF. In DNA form, the CDR3 reads TGTGCCAGCAGCTTACAGGGGGCAACCGGGGAGCTGTTTTTT.

The chain carries TRBV7-2 and TRBJ2-3, with 12 positions matching TRBD2. Germline V gene sequence: CDR1 SGHTA, CDR2 FQGNSA. V trimming: 1 base; J trimming: 5 bases; junction bases outside the gene matches: 7. The CDR3 length is 17 residues. The CDR3 DNA sequence: TGTGCCAGCAGCTTAGTTCTAGCGGGGGGGCCGGGAGATACGCAGTATTTT. Encoded protein: CASSLVLAGGPGDTQYF.

The V and J genes are TRBV28 and TRBJ1-5, with 7 bases aligning to TRBD1. CDR3 length equals 14 residues. The germline V gene encodes CDR1 MDHEN and CDR2 SYDVKM. Trimming at V came to 2 bases and at J to 4 bases, leaving 2 bases not matched to a gene. The CDR3 DNA sequence: TGTGCCAGCAGTTTAAGACAGGGAAATCAGCCCCAGCATTTT. It codes for CASSLRQGNQPQHF.

The chain employs TRBV11-1 and TRBJ2-1, with 7 bases aligning to TRBD1. From germline, CDR1 is SGHAT and CDR2 FQDESV (reference sequence). V gave up 6 bases and J gave up 9 bases; unmatched junction bases: 11. The CDR3 spans 14 residues. Here the CDR3 DNA reads TGTGCCAGCAGTCAAGACAGGGATATAGGTGAGCAGTTCTTC. It is translated as CASSQDRDIGEQFF.